This T cell receptor (beta chain) comes out of a study of metastatic and nonmetastatic thyroid tumors. The CDR3 is 17 residues long. CDR1 and CDR2 (germline): SGHRS, YFSETQ. General study results and limits: It was reportedly found that TCR beta diversity was significantly higher in malignant thyroid tumors than in benign nodules, a difference seen in both blood and tumor samples.

Thyroid surgery was performed in patients who had received no treatment beforehand. Turning to this clone: Its antigen is still unknown. This may stem from a read error, because a much larger clone lies one nucleotide away.

TCRdb reassembled clones from the PCR reads with MiXCR. The sample contains around 31,000 clones, over 15% of which appear only once. This chain connects TRBV5-1 to TRBJ1-1, with 8 bases fitting TRBD1. Material: blood. The receptor's source is a female donor with papillary thyroid cancer or a benign thyroid nodule (not recorded which). Some clones in this sample may be carry-over from other donors' samples. CDR3 DNA sequence: TGCGCCAGCAGCTTGGCACCAGGGGGCGAAGGGGTCACTGAATCTTTCTTT. This encodes CASSLAPGGEGVTESFF.